Following are 27 T cell receptor beta chains from one sample sequenced in a study of shared clonotypes between healthy human individuals. Naive CD8 cells were CD45RO-negative, positively selected for CCR7, excluding terminally differentiated effector memory CD45RA+ cells. Data came from immunoSEQ multiplex PCR; TCRdb stores just in-frame clones and leaves some out. The table includes about 600,000 clones, about 95% detected once. The sequencing sample was made of naive CD8+ T cells sorted from blood. The receptors derive from a woman aged 25-40 years in good health.

This chain connects TRBV7-9 to TRBJ1-4; D might be TRBD1 (5 bases). V was clipped by 5 bases and J by 7 bases, with 23 bases between them. Germline CDR1 SEHNR, CDR2 FQNEAQ (reference sequence). This CDR3 has 17 amino acids. The chain's CDR3 is CASSPGLHGLDSEKLFF. CDR3 sequence (DNA): TGTGCCAGCAGCCCGGGACTTCACGGCTTGGATAGTGAAAAACTGTTTTTT.

The chain combines TRBV11-2 with TRBJ2-1; the match to TRBD2 covers 11 bases. J gave up 5 bases and V 4 bases, and 7 bases lay outside the gene matches. The germline gives CDR1 SGHAT, CDR2 FQNNGV. CDR3 length: 16 residues. CDR3 sequence: CASSYLAGGRDNEQFF. The CDR3 bases are TGTGCCAGCAGCTACCTAGCGGGAGGAAGGGACAATGAGCAGTTCTTC.

The chain combines TRBV2 with TRBJ2-5; 8 bases agree with TRBD2. The germline V gene encodes CDR1 SNHLY and CDR2 FYNNEI. The CDR3 covers 15 residues. V shed 6 bases and J 1 base; nucleotides not matched to a gene: 7. CDR3 residues: CASSRGAGVQETQYF. CDR3 nucleotides: TGTGCCAGCAGCCGGGGAGCGGGAGTCCAAGAGACCCAGTACTTC.

The CDR3 bases are TGTGCCAGCACCGGGGGGCGGGGCTCCGGGAGCAATGAGCAGTTCTTC. This encodes CASTGGRGSGSNEQFF. The chain couples TRBV2 to TRBJ2-1; D may be TRBD2 (7 bases). The V end was cut by 7 bases, the J end by 6 bases, with 22 bases between. This CDR3 contains 16 residues. Germline values: CDR1 SNHLY, CDR2 FYNNEI.

The CDR3 loop reads CASSLFRSDTEAFF. CDR3 DNA sequence: TGTGCCAGCAGTTTATTTAGGTCGGACACTGAAGCTTTCTTT. This chain links TRBV27 with TRBJ1-1; D call uncertain. The germline gives CDR1 MNHEY, CDR2 SMNVEV (reference sequence). Trimming pared 1 base from V and 3 bases from J, leaving 9 bases between. This CDR3 comprises 14 residues.

The gene calls are TRBV27 and TRBJ2-5; no firm D call. The CDR3 extends over 14 amino acids. CDR1 and CDR2 from the germline V gene are MNHEY and SMNVEV (reference sequence). Trimming took 6 bases from V and 2 from J, leaving 13 bases between them. The CDR3: CASSPMVPQETQYF. CDR3 DNA: TGTGCCAGCAGCCCTATGGTACCTCAAGAGACCCAGTACTTC.

The chain combines TRBV6-1 with TRBJ2-1; D call uncertain. V was trimmed by 6 bases and J by 3 bases, leaving 9 bases between them. In germline, CDR1 is MNHNS, CDR2 SASEGT. The CDR3 consists of 13 residues. The CDR3 protein is CASRGGNYNEQFF. CDR3 nucleotide sequence: TGTGCCAGCAGAGGCGGCAACTACAATGAGCAGTTCTTC.

The chain couples TRBV27 to TRBJ1-1, with 10 positions matching TRBD1. Unmatched junction bases numbered 4, after V lost 3 bases and J lost 6 bases. CDR1 and CDR2 from the germline V gene are MNHEY and SMNVEV (reference sequence). The CDR3 has 14 residues. The DNA of the CDR3 is TGTGCCAGCAGTTTTGGACAGGGGGTCGCTGAAGCTTTCTTT. This codes for CASSFGQGVAEAFF.

The chain is built from TRBV5-1 and TRBJ1-5; 10 positions match TRBD1. CDR1 SGHRS and CDR2 YFSETQ come from the germline V gene. This CDR3 contains 16 residues. Unmatched junction bases numbered 6, after V lost 4 bases and J lost 2 bases. The CDR3 bases are TGCGCCAGCAGCGCAGGACAGGGGGGCGGCAATCAGCCCCAGCATTTT. As protein: CASSAGQGGGNQPQHF.

About this clone: Other DNA sequences in this specimen translate into the identical CDR3. The DNA of the CDR3 is TGTGCCAGTAGTATAGCTGGGGGGGACACTGAAGCTTTCTTT. Translated: CASSIAGGDTEAFF. V and J are TRBV19 and TRBJ1-1; tentative D call: TRBD1 (5 bases). Germline CDR1 is LNHDA and CDR2 is SQIVND (reference sequence). CDR3 length: 14 amino acids. V gave up 1 base and J gave up 3 bases, with 9 bases separating them.

This chain links TRBV28 with TRBJ2-1; D is possibly TRBD2 (6 bases). Germline CDR1 MDHEN, CDR2 SYDVKM. The CDR3 loop spans 16 amino acids. Trimming pared 5 bases from V and 4 bases from J, leaving 18 bases between. CDR3 in amino acids: CASSNAPGLDYNEQFF. The CDR3 DNA follows: TGTGCCAGCAGTAACGCCCCGGGACTGGATTACAATGAGCAGTTCTTC.

The genes are TRBV6-1 and TRBJ2-7, with 9 bases matching TRBD1. CDR1 and CDR2 (germline): MNHNS, SASEGT. With V trimmed by 3 bases and J by 4 bases, 7 bases remained unmatched. CDR3 length: 15 amino acids. The CDR3 sequence is CASSDGDRVRYEQYF. CDR3 sequence (DNA): TGTGCCAGCAGTGATGGGGACAGGGTGAGGTACGAGCAGTACTTC.

The genes are TRBV15 and TRBJ2-6, with no clear D. V lost 2 bases and J lost 1, with 9 bases in between. There are 16 residues in the CDR3. The germline CDR1 and CDR2 sequences are LNHNV and YYDKDF (reference sequence). DNA of the CDR3: TGTGCCACCAGCAGACCCCAGGTTTCTGGGGCCAACGTCCTGACTTTC. Translation gives CATSRPQVSGANVLTF.

The V call is TRBV18, the J call TRBJ1-2; D might be TRBD1 (5 bases). The CDR3 spans 16 residues. Germline V gives CDR1 KGHSH, CDR2 LQKENI. V lost 4 bases, J lost 7 bases, and 22 bases lay in between. CDR3 region: CASSLRGPHVGGGYTF. As DNA, the CDR3 is TGTGCCAGCTCACTCCGCGGGCCCCACGTCGGGGGTGGCTACACCTTC.

The V and J genes are TRBV27 and TRBJ1-1; D unresolved. V lost 3 bases to trimming and J lost 4 bases, with 9 bases between them. CDR1 and CDR2 (germline): MNHEY, SMNVEV (reference sequence). There are 13 residues in the CDR3. The CDR3 protein is CASSLEGSTEAFF. The CDR3 coding sequence is TGTGCCAGCAGTTTGGAAGGTTCCACTGAAGCTTTCTTT.

This clone came up once. The chain is built from TRBV7-6 and TRBJ2-1; 7 bases map to TRBD2. The CDR3 is 14 amino acids. Trimming removed 0 bases from V and 8 bases from J; junction bases left unmatched: 4. CDR1 is SGHVS and CDR2 is FNYEAQ in the germline V gene. For the CDR3, the DNA is TGTGCCAGCAGCTTAGCGGCGGGAGTGGATGAGCAGTTCTTC. It codes for CASSLAAGVDEQFF.

The chain couples TRBV28 to TRBJ2-7; 10 bases map to TRBD2. The germline V gene encodes CDR1 MDHEN and CDR2 SYDVKM. There are 14 residues in the CDR3. V lost 5 bases and J lost 6; bases outside the gene matches: 7. The CDR3 region is CASSPSGSPLEQYF. In DNA, the CDR3 is TGTGCCAGCAGTCCTAGCGGGAGCCCCCTCGAGCAGTACTTC.

V usage is TRBV28 and J usage is TRBJ1-3, with TRBD1 as a possible D gene (5 bases). CDR1 is MDHEN, CDR2 SYDVKM, per germline. The germline V and J ends were trimmed by 5 bases and 4 bases, with 18 bases remaining between them. This CDR3 is built from 16 residues. Here the CDR3 DNA reads TGTGCCAGCAGTGACAAAATACAGGCTTTCGGAAACACCATATATTTT. This sequence encodes CASSDKIQAFGNTIYF.

The V and J genes are TRBV5-5 and TRBJ2-1; D may be TRBD2 (5 bases). Germline V gene sequence: CDR1 SGHKS, CDR2 YYEKEE (reference sequence). This CDR3 comprises 14 residues. V gave up 3 bases and J gave up 10 bases, with 17 bases separating them. The CDR3 spells CASSSDWNNVEQFF. For the CDR3, the DNA is TGTGCCAGCAGCTCGGACTGGAACAATGTCGAGCAGTTCTTC.

The chain is built from TRBV11-2 and TRBJ2-5, with unresolved D. Germline CDR1 reads SGHAT; CDR2 reads FQNNGV. Between the trimmed V and J ends, which lost 5 bases and 5 bases, there was a span of 9 bases. The CDR3 has 12 amino acids. CDR3 DNA: TGTGCCAGCAGCGGTGGGGTCGAGACCCAGTACTTC. Protein product: CASSGGVETQYF.

This clone was counted only a few times. V gene TRBV7-9 combines with J gene TRBJ1-2; D is unclear. Trimming removed 7 bases from V and 4 bases from J, with 4 bases in between. Germline V gives CDR1 SEHNR, CDR2 FQNEAQ (reference sequence). CDR3 length: 10 amino acids. The CDR3, as DNA: TGTGCCAGCAACCCCTATGGCTACACCTTC. Its translation: CASNPYGYTF.

Here the CDR3 DNA reads TGTGCCAGCAGTGCCTCCCGTGGGAGCGAGCAGTACTTC. It codes for CASSASRGSEQYF. The V call is TRBV25-1, the J call TRBJ2-7, with TRBD2 as a possible D gene (5 bases). V shed 4 bases and J shed 6 bases, with 13 bases lying between them. The CDR3 loop spans 13 amino acids. Germline assignment: CDR1 MGHDK and CDR2 SYGVNS.

The chain employs TRBV6-6 and TRBJ2-2, with 14 bases lining up with TRBD2. The CDR3 spans 14 residues. Germline V gene lookup returns CDR1 MNHNY and CDR2 SVGAGI (reference sequence). J lost 6 bases, V lost 9 bases, and 3 bases had no gene match. CDR3 nucleotides: TGTGCCAGTAGACTAGCGGGAGGGGCCGGGGAGCTGTTTTTT. Amino acid sequence: CASRLAGGAGELFF.

Comments on this clone: The same CDR3 can be traced to other DNA sequences in this sample. The chain combines TRBV27 with TRBJ2-7; TRBD1 matches at 7 bases. Germline V gene lookup returns CDR1 MNHEY and CDR2 SMNVEV (reference sequence). Trimming removed 2 bases from V and 3 bases from J; junction bases left unmatched: 1. CDR3 length: 13 residues. DNA for the CDR3: TGTGCCAGCAGTTTAAACAGGGGCTACGAGCAGTACTTC. Amino acid sequence: CASSLNRGYEQYF.

The chain employs TRBV13 and TRBJ2-3; D is unclear. The V end lost 0 bases, the J end lost 2 bases, and 6 bases lay between the germline ends. The CDR3 is 14 residues long. CDR1 and CDR2 from the germline V gene are PRHDT and FYEKMQ (reference sequence). The CDR3 region is CASSLGQFTDTQYF. The CDR3 DNA sequence: TGTGCCAGCAGCTTAGGCCAGTTCACAGATACGCAGTATTTT.

With respect to this clone: The same CDR3 also results from other DNA sequences found in this sample. V is TRBV27 and J is TRBJ1-1; weak D call: TRBD1 (5 bases). The V end was cut by 1 base, the J end by 7 bases, with 7 bases between. Per the germline V gene, CDR1 is MNHEY and CDR2 is SMNVEV (reference sequence). CDR3 size: 12 residues. CDR3 in amino acids: CASSLWGGEAFF. The CDR3 nucleotides read TGTGCCAGCAGTTTATGGGGGGGTGAAGCTTTCTTT.

V and J are TRBV6-1 and TRBJ1-4, with TRBD1 matching 9 bases. Looked up from germline, CDR1 is MNHNS and CDR2 is SASEGT. Unmatched junction bases numbered 5, after V lost 6 bases and J lost 6 bases. The CDR3 totals 14 residues. The CDR3 loop is CASREQGADEKLFF. CDR3 DNA: TGTGCCAGCAGGGAACAGGGGGCCGATGAAAAACTGTTTTTT.